The sequence of this TCR beta chain was determined in a study of T cell repertoires in cytomegalovirus infection. Study as a whole: Public TCR beta signature analysis indicated the presence of both CMV infection and matching HLA type.

Study results and limitations: The response measured ex vivo was dominated by TCR beta clonotypes (HLA-C-restricted and CMV-specific). Pooled public TCR beta family frequency picked out CMV carriers with the relevant HLA.

This clonotype appeared many times. Its antigen remains unknown. TCRdb passed the reads through MiXCR, listing each CDR3 protein once. The repertoire holds 310,000 or so distinct CDR3 sequences, with around 9.6% as singletons. This CDR3 is 14 amino acids long. Per germline, CDR1 MNHEY and CDR2 SVGEGT. V shed 4 bases and J 2 bases; nucleotides not matched to a gene: 3. The sequence was collected from a human donor in good health (CMV status not recorded). Some clones in this sample may be carry-over from other donors' samples. The sequenced material came from PBMCs. V gene TRBV6-2 or TRBV6-3 combines with J gene TRBJ1-1; 8 nucleotides align to TRBD1. In nucleotides, the CDR3 is TGTGCCAGCAGTTTCGACAGGGGTAACACTGAAGCTTTCTTT. This codes for CASSFDRGNTEAFF.